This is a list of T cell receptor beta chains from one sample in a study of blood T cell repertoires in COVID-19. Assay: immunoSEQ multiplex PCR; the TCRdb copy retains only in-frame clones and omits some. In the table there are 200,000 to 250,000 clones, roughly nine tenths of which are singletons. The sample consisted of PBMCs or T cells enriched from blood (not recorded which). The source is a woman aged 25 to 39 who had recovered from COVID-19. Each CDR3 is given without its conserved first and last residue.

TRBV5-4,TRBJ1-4,ASSVQGTSEKLF
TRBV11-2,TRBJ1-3,ASTKLTGDGNTIY
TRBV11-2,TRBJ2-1,ASSLGLAGNEQF
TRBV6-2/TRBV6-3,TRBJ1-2,ASSYQGLSYGYT
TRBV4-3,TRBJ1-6,ASSQVQGASSPLH
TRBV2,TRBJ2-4,ASGKTEAKNIQY
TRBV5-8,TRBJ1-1,ASSLPLRDRGRNTEAF
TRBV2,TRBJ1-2,ASSEAGGPNYGYT
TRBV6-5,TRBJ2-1,ASTGQGLNEQF
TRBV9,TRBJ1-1,ASSSRTDENTEAF
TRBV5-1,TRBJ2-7,ASSPGTSGRTYEQY
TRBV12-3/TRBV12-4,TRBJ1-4,ASSLALNEKLF
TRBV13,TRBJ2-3,ASSFLNRAADTQY
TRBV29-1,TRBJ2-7,SVEGPTGTSGDYEQY
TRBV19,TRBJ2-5,ASSTPFEGGTKNDQETQY
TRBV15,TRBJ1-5,ATSRTSGTLNQPQH
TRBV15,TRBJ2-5,ATSGAGEGETQY
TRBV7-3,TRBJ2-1,ASSPRQESYNEQF
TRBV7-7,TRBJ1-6,ASSLGAAAHSPLH
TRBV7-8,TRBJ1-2,ASSLTTGNYGYT